Below, 22 T cell receptor beta chains from the same sample are listed, as sequenced in a study of shared clonotypes between healthy human individuals. Assay: immunoSEQ multiplex PCR; the TCRdb copy retains only in-frame clones and omits some. The table has some 790,000 clones, approximately 72% seen once. The specimen was memory CD4+ T cells sorted from blood. Subset specified: CD45RA-negative fraction. These receptors were taken from a woman in her 30s in good health.

The genes are TRBV2 and TRBJ2-5; TRBD2 agrees at 8 bases. The CDR3 loop spans 14 amino acids. Germline CDR1 and CDR2: SNHLY and FYNNEI. V shed 4 bases and J 2 bases; nucleotides not matched to a gene: 3. The CDR3 nucleotides read TGTGCCAGCAGTGGGACTAGCAGACAAGAGACCCAGTACTTC. This codes for CASSGTSRQETQYF.

This clone was found many times. Other DNA sequences within the sample encode an identical CDR3. This rearrangement joins TRBV30 to TRBJ1-5; D not certain. The CDR3 length is 13 residues. V dropped 0 bases and J dropped 1 base, with 4 bases sitting between them. Germline V gene sequence: CDR1 GTSNPN, CDR2 SVGIG (reference sequence). CDR3 loop: CAWSVNSNQPQHF. Here the CDR3 DNA reads TGTGCCTGGAGTGTAAACAGCAATCAGCCCCAGCATTTT.

This clone appeared a single time. This chain links TRBV29-1 with TRBJ1-3, with D unresolved. The V end was cut by 7 bases, the J end by 4 bases, with 11 bases between. CDR3 size: 12 residues. Germline V CDR1 and CDR2: SQVTM, ANQGSEA. The CDR3 protein is CSAGESGNTIYF. CDR3 sequence (DNA): TGCAGCGCCGGAGAGTCCGGAAACACCATATATTTT.

The rearrangement joins TRBV30 to TRBJ2-7; 7 positions match TRBD1. Looked up from germline, CDR1 is GTSNPN and CDR2 is SVGIG (reference sequence). J was trimmed by 5 bases and V by 8 bases; bases with no gene match: 12. CDR3 length equals 13 residues. The CDR3: CAAGQVGGHEQYF. CDR3 sequence (DNA): TGTGCCGCCGGACAGGTAGGGGGCCACGAGCAGTACTTC.

The genes are TRBV28 and TRBJ1-6, with 7 bases identical to TRBD1. Germline CDR1 and CDR2: MDHEN and SYDVKM. V gave up 7 bases and J gave up 8 bases; unmatched junction bases: 8. The CDR3 sequence is 14 residues long. Here the CDR3 reads CASTTGRFDSPLHF. Here the CDR3 DNA reads TGTGCCAGCACGACAGGGCGATTCGATTCACCCCTCCACTTT.

V is TRBV11-2 and J is TRBJ2-7; 7 nucleotides align to TRBD1. The CDR3 contains 12 residues. CDR1 and CDR2 from the germline V gene are SGHAT and FQNNGV. The J segment lost 6 bases and the V segment lost 6 bases, leaving 5 bases of the junction unmatched. For the CDR3, the DNA is TGTGCCAGCAGACCGGGACAGTCCGAGCAGTACTTC. It codes for CASRPGQSEQYF.

The rearrangement joins TRBV11-2 to TRBJ2-2; 10 nucleotides match TRBD2. The CDR3 has 17 amino acids. Germline V gives CDR1 SGHAT, CDR2 FQNNGV. V lost 5 bases, J lost 8 bases, and 14 bases stayed unmatched. In nucleotides, the CDR3 is TGTGCCAGCAGCGAACCGAAGCGGGAGGGCGGTAGGGGGGAGCTGTTTTTT. This codes for CASSEPKREGGRGELFF. Complete variable domain (other parts from reference TRBV11-2 and TRBJ2-2): EAGVAQSPRYKIIEKRQSVAFWCNPISGHATLYWYQQILGQGPKLLIQFQNNGVVDDSQLPKDRFSAERLKGVDSTLKIQPAKLEDSAVYLCASSEPKREGGRGELFFGEGSRLTVL.

About this clone: A much bigger clone sits one base away, suggesting this may be a read error. The rearrangement links TRBV5-1 to TRBJ2-1; perhaps TRBD2 as D (5 bases). The germline V gene encodes CDR1 SGHRS and CDR2 YFSETQ. The CDR3 is 15 residues long. V gave up 4 bases and J gave up 0 bases, with 11 bases separating them. As DNA, the CDR3 is TGCGCCAGCAGCACGGACTTGAGCTCCTACAATGAGCAGTTCTTC. As protein: CASSTDLSSYNEQFF.

This sequence joins TRBV30 and TRBJ1-1, with 7 bases fitting TRBD1. There are 13 residues in the CDR3. CDR1 GTSNPN and CDR2 SVGIG come from the germline V gene (reference sequence). The J segment lost 5 bases and the V segment lost 5 bases, leaving 8 bases of the junction unmatched. The CDR3 nucleotides are TGTGCCTGGTTCCGACAGGGATGGACTGAAGCTTTCTTT. This codes for CAWFRQGWTEAFF.

Concerning this clone itself: This sample includes further DNA sequences coding for the same CDR3. This chain connects TRBV5-1 to TRBJ2-7; 11 positions match TRBD2. Per the germline V gene, CDR1 is SGHRS and CDR2 is YFSETQ. V trimming: 1 base; J trimming: 7 bases; junction bases outside the gene matches: 7. The CDR3 is 15 residues long. The CDR3 loop is CASSLSLAGEGEQYF. Written as DNA, the CDR3 is TGCGCCAGCAGCTTGTCACTAGCGGGAGAGGGGGAGCAGTACTTC. The variable domain in full, with the rest retrieved from reference TRBV5-1 and TRBJ2-7, is KAGVTQTPRYLIKTRGQQVTLSCSPISGHRSVSWYQQTPGQGLQFLFEYFSETQRNKGNFPGRFSGRQFSNSRSEMNVSTLELGDSALYLCASSLSLAGEGEQYFGPGTRLTVT.

The V call is TRBV5-1, the J call TRBJ2-1, with 10 positions matching TRBD2. Per the germline V gene, CDR1 is SGHRS and CDR2 is YFSETQ. CDR3 length equals 16 residues. After removal of 4 bases from V and 9 bases from J, the junction contained 13 bases not matched to a gene. The DNA for the CDR3 is TGCGCCAGCAGCCCGCGGGCAGGAGCGGGAGGGGTTGAGCAGTTCTTC. It is translated as CASSPRAGAGGVEQFF.

The genes are TRBV5-1 and TRBJ2-3; no clear D gene. From germline, CDR1 is SGHRS and CDR2 YFSETQ. This CDR3 spans 13 amino acids. The V end was cut by 3 bases, the J end by 2 bases, with 7 bases between. The CDR3: CASSSLYTDTQYF. The DNA for the CDR3 is TGCGCCAGCAGCTCCCTTTACACAGATACGCAGTATTTT.

The V gene is TRBV4-2, the J gene TRBJ1-3; D gene uncertain. Trimming took off 3 bases at V and 8 bases at J, with 8 bases between the two ends. The CDR3 is 12 amino acids. Germline CDR1 is LGHNA and CDR2 is YNFKEQ. CDR3 in DNA: TGTGCCAGCAGCCAGAGACATGACACCATATATTTT. It is translated as CASSQRHDTIYF.

This clone appeared a few times. The chain uses TRBV30 and TRBJ2-2; D might be TRBD1 (5 bases). Trimming took 3 bases from V and 6 from J, leaving 17 bases between them. Germline CDR1 and CDR2: GTSNPN and SVGIG (reference sequence). This CDR3 contains 15 residues. In DNA form, the CDR3 reads TGTGCCTGGAGAGGGTGGGGCAGGGTCGCCGGGGAGCTGTTTTTT. It specifies CAWRGWGRVAGELFF.

The chain recombines TRBV6-6 with TRBJ2-5; 12 positions match TRBD2. The CDR3 has 16 residues. V was clipped by 4 bases and J by 1 base; unmatched bases: 4. Germline CDR1 is MNHNY and CDR2 is SVGAGI (reference sequence). The CDR3 DNA sequence: TGTGCCAGCAGTTTTACTAGCGGGAGGTCCCAAGAGACCCAGTACTTC. This gives the protein CASSFTSGRSQETQYF.

The rearrangement uses TRBV21-1 and TRBJ1-2; the table's D call TRBD1 went unverified against the DNA. TRBV21-1 is termed a pseudogene. This CDR3 has 16 amino acids. CDR3 nucleotides: TGTGCCAGCAGCAAAGAATTTGGACAGACAAGTTATGGCTACACCTTC. It translates to CASSKEFGQTSYGYTF.

This chain connects TRBV5-1 to TRBJ2-3, with TRBD1 as a possible D gene (8 bases). Germline CDR1 reads SGHRS; CDR2 reads YFSETQ. CDR3 length: 16 residues. V was pared by 0 bases and J by 1 base, with 12 bases between. CDR3 in DNA: TGCGCCAGCAGCTTGGGAGCGGGACAGGGCACAGATACGCAGTATTTT. Its protein is CASSLGAGQGTDTQYF.

The V gene is TRBV5-1, the J gene TRBJ1-1, with a tentative D call TRBD1 (5 bases). The V and J ends lost 0 bases and 2 bases respectively, with 11 bases between them. CDR1 and CDR2 from the germline V gene are SGHRS and YFSETQ. This CDR3 is 15 amino acids long. In nucleotides, the CDR3 is TGCGCCAGCAGCTTGGTCAGGGTAAATAACACTGAAGCTTTCTTT. Translated, it gives CASSLVRVNNTEAFF.

This clone came up a few times. The gene calls are TRBV28 and TRBJ2-7, with D possibly TRBD1 on 6 matching bases. CDR1 MDHEN and CDR2 SYDVKM come from the germline V gene. Trimming shortened V by 7 bases and J by 3 bases, and 16 bases separated the two germline ends. The CDR3 runs to 14 residues. The DNA of the CDR3 is TGTGCCAGCAACATCAGGGGCCCTAACTACGAGCAGTACTTC. This gives the protein CASNIRGPNYEQYF.

This rearrangement joins TRBV18 to TRBJ2-7; 9 bases are a match to TRBD1. J gave up 3 bases and V 3 bases, and 9 bases lay outside the gene matches. Germline V gene lookup returns CDR1 KGHSH and CDR2 LQKENI. The CDR3 totals 16 residues. The CDR3 nucleotides are TGTGCCAGCTCACCCCGCGAGGCGGGACAGGGCTACGAGCAGTACTTC. Translation gives CASSPREAGQGYEQYF.

The genes are TRBV7-6 and TRBJ1-2; D is perhaps TRBD1 (5 bases). CDR1 and CDR2 (germline): SGHVS, FNYEAQ. Deletions cut 5 bases from V and 8 bases from J, with 21 bases between. The CDR3 has 15 amino acids. The CDR3, as DNA: TGTGCCAGCAGCCGGGGACCGAGGATCTCAATAGGCTACACCTTC. This gives the protein CASSRGPRISIGYTF.

The chain joins TRBV5-1 to TRBJ2-4; no firm D call. The CDR3 loop spans 14 amino acids. V was clipped by 7 bases and J by 8 bases, with 19 bases between them. The germline V gene has CDR1 SGHRS and CDR2 YFSETQ. CDR3 residues: CASRVDQSVDIQYF. The CDR3 DNA sequence: TGCGCCAGCCGAGTCGATCAATCGGTTGACATTCAGTACTTC.